These 21 T cell receptor beta chains were sequenced from one sample in a study of memory CD4+ T cells and cytomegalovirus serostatus. Single viable CD3+CD4+CD8-CD45RO+ cells were sorted as the memory CD4+ T cells. Assay used: immunoSEQ multiplex PCR; TCRdb lists only in-frame clones, some missing. The sample lists about 60,000 clones; about three quarters were seen once. Specimen: memory CD4+ T cells from blood. These receptors originate from an adult in good health and CMV-seronegative. Some clones in this sample may be carry-over from other donors' samples.

This clone was recorded a few times. The chain is built from TRBV9 and TRBJ1-1; D call uncertain. Germline lookup yields CDR1 SGDLS and CDR2 YYNGEE. The V and J ends lost 4 bases and 5 bases respectively, with 12 bases between them. The CDR3 totals 13 residues. CDR3 DNA: TGTGCCAGCAGCCTACAGTTAGGGACTGAAGCTTTCTTT. As protein: CASSLQLGTEAFF.

V usage is TRBV30 and J usage is TRBJ2-5, with D possibly matching TRBD1 (6 bases). This CDR3 has 15 amino acids. Trimming removed 3 bases from V and 2 bases from J, with 16 bases in between. Germline CDR1 reads GTSNPN; CDR2 reads SVGIG (reference sequence). The CDR3: CAWRLWGHRQETQYF. CDR3 sequence (DNA): TGTGCCTGGAGATTGTGGGGACACCGGCAAGAGACCCAGTACTTC.

In nucleotides, the CDR3 is TGCGCCAGCAGTGCCCGGGCGGACTATGGCTACACCTTC. Its protein is CASSARADYGYTF. The chain joins TRBV10-1 to TRBJ1-2, with D uncertain. The germline V and J ends were trimmed by 4 bases and 3 bases, with 9 bases remaining between them. The CDR3 is 13 amino acids. The germline V gene encodes CDR1 WNHNN and CDR2 SYGVQD (reference sequence).

This chain links TRBV27 with TRBJ2-7, with 10 bases fitting TRBD2. CDR3 length: 15 residues. The J segment lost 6 bases and the V segment lost 3 bases, leaving 8 bases of the junction unmatched. Germline V gene data show CDR1 as MNHEY and CDR2 as SMNVEV (reference sequence). The CDR3 nucleotides read TGTGCCAGCAGTTTTAAACTAGCGGGACGGGTCGAGCAGTACTTC. Translating it yields CASSFKLAGRVEQYF.

This clone appeared a few times. This chain joins TRBV7-4 and TRBJ2-3; possibly TRBD1 for D (6 bases). This CDR3 contains 15 residues. Trimming took off 7 bases at V and 13 bases at J, with 27 bases between the two ends. The germline V gene has CDR1 SGHVT and CDR2 SQSDAQ. The CDR3 spells CASTKARDTNIREYF. CDR3 DNA sequence: TGTGCCAGCACTAAAGCCCGGGACACCAACATAAGAGAGTATTTT.

This clone is deemed medium-sized. This chain links TRBV7-3 with TRBJ2-2; TRBD2 aligns across 12 bases. Trimming at V came to 5 bases and at J to 6 bases, leaving 10 bases not matched to a gene. The CDR3 totals 17 residues. The germline gives CDR1 SGHTA, CDR2 FQGTGA. The CDR3 sequence is CASSPHQLAGGSGELFF. As DNA, the CDR3 is TGTGCCAGCAGCCCCCACCAACTAGCGGGAGGTTCCGGGGAGCTGTTTTTT.

The chain combines TRBV7-2 with TRBJ1-1, with D uncertain. The CDR3 extends over 11 amino acids. From germline, CDR1 is SGHTA and CDR2 FQGNSA. Trimming stripped 5 bases from V and 2 bases from J, with 3 bases between. The CDR3 loop reads CASSLNTEAFF. DNA of the CDR3: TGTGCCAGCAGCCTTAACACTGAAGCTTTCTTT.

The V gene is TRBV5-4, the J gene TRBJ1-1; 7 bases map to TRBD1. The CDR3 sequence is 16 residues long. The germline CDR1 and CDR2 sequences are SGHNT and YYREEE (reference sequence). J gave up 2 bases and V 4 bases, and 11 bases lay outside the gene matches. CDR3: CASSRGTGTVNTEAFF. DNA of the CDR3: TGTGCCAGCAGCCGGGGCACCGGGACAGTAAACACTGAAGCTTTCTTT.

This chain links TRBV11-3 with TRBJ1-1; TRBD1 matches at 7 bases. CDR1 is SGHNT, CDR2 YENEEA, per germline. V lost 2 bases to trimming and J lost 1 base; unmatched junction nucleotides: 7. The CDR3 length is 16 residues. CDR3 residues: CASSLSRQGENTEAFF. The CDR3 nucleotides are TGTGCCAGCAGCTTAAGCCGACAGGGAGAGAACACTGAAGCTTTCTTT.

The chain combines TRBV18 with TRBJ1-6, with D uncertain. The CDR3 length is 16 residues. Trimming took off 1 base at V and 5 bases at J, with 12 bases between the two ends. The germline CDR1 and CDR2 sequences are KGHSH and LQKENI. The chain's CDR3 is CASSPLGRTNNSPLHF. The CDR3 bases are TGTGCCAGCTCACCACTTGGACGAACCAATAATTCACCCCTCCACTTT.

This chain links TRBV28 with TRBJ1-4; maybe TRBD1 (5 bases). Trimming removed 8 bases at V and 4 bases at J, with 14 bases between. Germline CDR1 MDHEN, CDR2 SYDVKM. This CDR3 spans 14 amino acids. The CDR3: CASGPRRGNEKLFF. The DNA of the CDR3 is TGTGCCAGCGGCCCGCGGAGGGGTAATGAAAAACTGTTTTTT.

V gene TRBV4-1 combines with J gene TRBJ2-3, with D possibly being TRBD2 (5 bases). The CDR3 sequence is 14 residues long. The germline V and J ends were trimmed by 5 bases and 6 bases, with 15 bases remaining between them. CDR1 MGHRA and CDR2 YSYEKL come from the germline V gene. The CDR3, as DNA: TGCGCCAGCAGCAGACTAATGCTTATGGATACGCAGTATTTT. This sequence encodes CASSRLMLMDTQYF.

V gene TRBV4-3 combines with J gene TRBJ2-1, with TRBD1 matching 9 bases. After removal of 4 bases from V and 8 bases from J, the junction contained 3 bases not matched to a gene. Germline V gene lookup returns CDR1 LGHNA and CDR2 YSLEER. CDR3 length: 13 amino acids. CDR3: CASSPRTGDEQFF. As DNA, the CDR3 is TGCGCCAGCAGCCCACGGACAGGGGATGAGCAGTTCTTC.

The rearrangement links TRBV7-2 to TRBJ2-7, with 7 nucleotides matching TRBD2. V was pared by 3 bases and J by 11 bases, with 7 bases of the junction left unmatched. The CDR3 totals 12 residues. Looked up from germline, CDR1 is SGHTA and CDR2 is FQGNSA. The CDR3 sequence is CASSFSAGEKYF. In DNA form, the CDR3 reads TGTGCCAGCAGCTTTTCGGCGGGAGAAAAGTACTTC.

The chain uses TRBV6-5 and TRBJ1-3; 8 nucleotides line up with TRBD1. V dropped 3 bases and J dropped 3; count of bases not matched to a gene: 7. Germline V lookup: CDR1 MNHEY, CDR2 SVGAGI. The CDR3 runs 16 residues. The CDR3 DNA sequence: TGTGCCAGCAGTTATAGTAGACAGGGGTATGGAAACACCATATATTTT. Amino acids: CASSYSRQGYGNTIYF.

The chain recombines TRBV7-2 with TRBJ2-5, with TRBD1 matching over 7 bases. Germline CDR1 is SGHTA and CDR2 is FQGNSA. Losses at the gene ends were 5 bases for V and 5 bases for J; bases not matched to a gene: 8. This CDR3 has 14 amino acids. The CDR3 DNA follows: TGTGCCAGCAGCCGACGACAGGGTCCCGAGACCCAGTACTTC. This gives the protein CASSRRQGPETQYF.

This clone showed up just a few times. The chain couples TRBV5-6 to TRBJ1-2; no firm D call. The V gene's germline CDR1 is SGHDT and CDR2 YYEEEE. The CDR3 spans 14 residues. V lost 6 bases, J lost 4 bases, and 16 bases lay in between. The CDR3 region is CASTGPSPGYGYTF. The DNA for the CDR3 is TGTGCCAGCACAGGACCCTCGCCGGGCTATGGCTACACCTTC.

CDR3 coding DNA: TGTGCCAGCAGTTATGGGGGGGACTCCTACGAGCAGTACTTC. Its protein is CASSYGGDSYEQYF. The chain combines TRBV6-6 with TRBJ2-7; 7 bases are shared with TRBD2. The CDR3 runs 14 residues. Germline trimming cut 3 bases from V and 0 bases from J; bases unmatched to any gene: 2. Germline CDR1 reads MNHNY; CDR2 reads SVGAGI (reference sequence).

This chain links TRBV4-3 with TRBJ2-7; perhaps TRBD1 as D (5 bases). Trimming pared 1 base from V and 7 bases from J, leaving 11 bases between. The germline V gene has CDR1 LGHNA and CDR2 YSLEER. The CDR3 spans 13 residues. DNA for the CDR3: TGCGCCAGCAGCCAAGCGCAAAAGGGGGAGCAGTACTTC. It yields the protein CASSQAQKGEQYF.

This clone appeared a single time. V usage is TRBV5-1 and J usage is TRBJ2-2, with D tentatively TRBD1 (6 bases). The germline gives CDR1 SGHRS, CDR2 YFSETQ. CDR3 length: 15 residues. Trimming stripped 1 base from V and 4 bases from J, with 11 bases between. CDR3 in amino acids: CASSLTLGGTGELFF. CDR3 sequence (DNA): TGCGCCAGCAGCTTGACGTTAGGGGGCACCGGGGAGCTGTTTTTT.

A few counts support this clone. This sample includes further DNA sequences coding for the same CDR3. The chain joins TRBV7-2 to TRBJ2-5, with a weak D call TRBD2 (5 bases). V lost 2 bases and J lost 5, with 9 bases in between. The CDR3 contains 13 residues. CDR1 and CDR2 (germline): SGHTA, FQGNSA. CDR3 sequence reads: CASSLSGGETQYF. The DNA of the CDR3 is TGTGCCAGCAGCTTATCGGGCGGGGAGACCCAGTACTTC.